Below, one TCR beta chain is given with its context. The data derive from a study of control samples from healthy donors and cancer patients. Clones were read by immunoSEQ multiplex PCR, and TCRdb kept only the in-frame ones, dropping some. The data show roughly 150,000 clones, 85% to 95% seen once. V lost 5 bases, J lost 2 bases, and 13 bases lay in between. Germline CDR1 and CDR2: SGHTA and FQGTGA. The CDR3 contains 14 residues. The specimen sequenced was blood. The genes are TRBV7-3 and TRBJ2-7, with a tentative D call TRBD2 (6 bases). The receptor was derived from a man in his fifties or sixties in good health. The CDR3 DNA follows: TGTGCCAGCAGCCTTAGCGGAGAGGCCTACGAGCAGTACTTC. The encoded protein is CASSLSGEAYEQYF.